Presented here are 3 T cell receptor beta chains from one specimen sequenced in a study of T cell repertoires in cytomegalovirus infection (dated by TCRdb to the late 2010s). The treatment or condition label of this sample denotes: in vitro stimulation with specific CMV peptide epitopes to enrich CMV-specific T cells. These TCRs are of unknown antigen specificity. The run used an Illumina HiSeq 1500. Using fastp trimming at Q25 and MiXCR clonotype assembly, TCRdb reanalyzed the public sequencing data and kept in-frame beta chains. Every CDR3 protein is listed once, alongside the most common genes and DNA of its rows. The table for this sample lists fewer than 70,000 distinct CDR3 sequences; approximately 30% of them were counted only once. 45% to 75% of the sample rests with the top ten. The specimen was CD8+ T cells from cultured PBMCs, collected from culture after CMV antigen stimulation. Receptors were obtained from a human donor in good health (CMV status not recorded). Some clones in this sample may be carry-over from other donors' samples.

V and J are TRBV20-1 and TRBJ2-1; 12 nucleotides match TRBD2. From germline, CDR1 is DFQATT and CDR2 SNEGSKA (reference sequence). The ends lost 4 bases at V and 8 bases at J; junction bases unmatched: 6. The CDR3 has 14 amino acids. The CDR3 DNA is TGCAGTGCTATAACTAGCGGGGGGCCGGATGAGCAGTTCTTC. Translating it yields CSAITSGGPDEQFF.

There are a few counts of this clonotype. V usage is TRBV9 and J usage is TRBJ2-2; D is ambiguous. Per the germline V gene, CDR1 is SGDLS and CDR2 is YYNGEE. The CDR3 has 13 amino acids. Trimming removed 0 bases from V and 1 base from J, with 1 base in between. CDR3 in amino acids: CASSVENTGELFF. In DNA, the CDR3 is TGTGCCAGCAGCGTAGAGAACACCGGGGAGCTGTTTTTT.

The V call is TRBV28, the J call TRBJ1-1; tentatively, D is TRBD1 (6 bases). CDR1 and CDR2 from the germline V gene are MDHEN and SYDVKM. V was clipped by 8 bases and J by 3 bases, with 19 bases between them. The CDR3 covers 15 residues. The CDR3 coding sequence is TGTGCCAGCTTTGCAGGGGATTTTGAAGACACTGAAGCTTTCTTT. Translating it yields CASFAGDFEDTEAFF.